The 18 T cell receptor beta chains given below trace back to one sample, sequenced in a study of STAT3 mutations in large granular lymphocyte leukemia. Broader study findings: At least one immunodominant TCR beta clonotype appeared in every T-cell large granular lymphocyte leukemia patient.

These TCRs' antigens remain unknown. Libraries were prepared by immunoSEQ multiplex PCR; TCRdb keeps only in-frame clonotypes and omits some of them. The repertoire holds about 42,000 clones, about 81% seen once, with around 0.43% in the top ten. The sequencing input was PBMCs. These receptors were obtained from a human donor with T large granular lymphocyte leukemia. Some clones in this sample may be carry-over from other donors' samples.

This chain joins TRBV5-1 and TRBJ1-5; no firm D call. The CDR3 is 16 amino acids. V gave up 0 bases and J gave up 1 base, with 11 bases separating them. Per germline, CDR1 SGHRS and CDR2 YFSETQ. The CDR3 is CASSLDGGLSNQPQHF. In DNA, the CDR3 is TGCGCCAGCAGCTTGGACGGAGGATTGAGCAATCAGCCCCAGCATTTT.

The rearrangement links TRBV28 to TRBJ1-5; TRBD1 matches at 9 bases. The ends lost 4 bases at V and 4 bases at J; junction bases unmatched: 2. Germline CDR1 and CDR2: MDHEN and SYDVKM. The CDR3 spans 14 residues. CDR3 bases: TGTGCCAGCAGTTACGACAGGGGGAATCAGCCCCAGCATTTT. It codes for CASSYDRGNQPQHF.

J is TRBJ2-1 and V is TRBV7-9; D call uncertain. The CDR3 sequence is 12 residues long. Germline CDR1 is SEHNR and CDR2 is FQNEAQ (reference sequence). Deletions cut 5 bases from V and 9 bases from J, with 11 bases between. CDR3 in DNA: TGTGCCAGCAGCCCCCCAGCTGGTGAGCAGTTCTTC. Residues: CASSPPAGEQFF.

This chain connects TRBV4-1 to TRBJ2-1, with D tentatively TRBD1 (6 bases). The V and J ends lost 5 bases and 8 bases respectively, with 13 bases between them. From germline, CDR1 is MGHRA and CDR2 YSYEKL. CDR3 length: 13 residues. As DNA, the CDR3 is TGCGCCAGCAGCTTAAGGACAGTCGATGAGCAGTTCTTC. This gives the protein CASSLRTVDEQFF.

J is TRBJ2-1 and V is TRBV4-1; 7 bases map to TRBD1. Losses at the gene ends were 4 bases for V and 5 bases for J; bases not matched to a gene: 8. Germline assignment: CDR1 MGHRA and CDR2 YSYEKL. The CDR3 runs 15 residues. The CDR3 region has the DNA TGCGCCAGCAGCCGGGGACAGCTACTCAACAATGAGCAGTTCTTC. Protein: CASSRGQLLNNEQFF.

DNA of the CDR3: TGTGCCAGCAGTGAAATAGGGACAGAGGCCGGGGAGCTGTTTTTT. Its protein product is CASSEIGTEAGELFF. The chain employs TRBV2 and TRBJ2-2, with 7 bases matching TRBD1. CDR1 is SNHLY and CDR2 is FYNNEI in the germline V gene. V gave up 2 bases and J gave up 6 bases; unmatched junction bases: 6. This CDR3 has 15 amino acids.

J is TRBJ2-1 and V is TRBV20-1; perhaps D is TRBD1 or TRBD2 (5 bases each). This CDR3 region has 11 residues. V was pared by 3 bases and J by 8 bases, with 8 bases between. The germline gives CDR1 DFQATT, CDR2 SNEGSKA (reference sequence). The CDR3 loop reads CSASGAYEQFF. The CDR3 DNA reads TGCAGTGCTAGCGGGGCCTATGAGCAGTTCTTC.

This clone was observed a single time. The chain recombines TRBV5-4 with TRBJ1-3, with TRBD1 matching over 8 bases. This CDR3 region has 15 residues. The trim removed 0 bases at V and 6 bases at J, leaving 5 bases unmatched. CDR1 SGHNT and CDR2 YYREEE come from the germline V gene (reference sequence). CDR3 DNA: TGTGCCAGCAGCTTGGGCGACAGGGGTGAAAACACCATATATTTT. It codes for CASSLGDRGENTIYF.

The gene calls are TRBV7-6 and TRBJ2-7, with TRBD1 matching 10 bases. CDR1 is SGHVS, CDR2 FNYEAQ, per germline. V lost 4 bases, J lost 5 bases, and 5 bases stayed unmatched. CDR3 length equals 14 residues. The DNA of the CDR3 is TGTGCCAGCAGCTCCGGACAGGGGGTGAACGAGCAGTACTTC. It codes for CASSSGQGVNEQYF.

This clone has only one observation. The chain couples TRBV4-1 to TRBJ1-1; D is unclear. V dropped 0 bases and J dropped 2 bases, with 7 bases sitting between them. This CDR3 has 14 amino acids. Germline lookup yields CDR1 MGHRA and CDR2 YSYEKL. The CDR3 nucleotides are TGCGCCAGCAGCCAAGATGACATTAACACTGAAGCTTTCTTT. Translating it yields CASSQDDINTEAFF.

This chain links TRBV6-6 with TRBJ2-1, with TRBD2 identical over 7 bases. The germline gives CDR1 MNHNY, CDR2 SVGAGI (reference sequence). CDR3 length: 15 amino acids. The junction had 10 bases not matched to a gene; V was cut back by 4 bases and J by 7 bases. The CDR3 region has the DNA TGTGCCAGCAGTTCTCAACAGACTAGCCGGAATGAGCAGTTCTTC. Protein product: CASSSQQTSRNEQFF.

V gene TRBV4-1 combines with J gene TRBJ2-3; 8 bases are shared with TRBD2. J lost 1 base, V lost 1 base, and 10 bases had no gene match. The CDR3 loop spans 18 amino acids. The germline V gene encodes CDR1 MGHRA and CDR2 YSYEKL. The DNA of the CDR3 is TGCGCCAGCAGCCAAGTCCCCCTAAGAGCGGGGGGCACAGATACGCAGTATTTT. Its protein product is CASSQVPLRAGGTDTQYF.

The chain carries TRBV11-2 and TRBJ1-6; D may be TRBD1 (6 bases). CDR1 SGHAT and CDR2 FQNNGV come from the germline V gene. The CDR3 extends over 16 amino acids. Trimming shortened V by 3 bases and J by 10 bases, and 19 bases separated the two germline ends. The CDR3 DNA reads as TGTGCCAGCAGCTTGAAAGTGGGCAGGGGAGGATCACCCCTCCACTTT. Translating gives CASSLKVGRGGSPLHF.

The V gene is TRBV7-9, the J gene TRBJ2-5; a weak D match, TRBD2 (6 bases). Germline assignment: CDR1 SEHNR and CDR2 FQNEAQ (reference sequence). V was shortened by 0 bases and J by 5 bases, with 10 bases between the two germline ends. CDR3 length: 14 residues. The CDR3 loop is CASSLALGGETQYF. CDR3 in DNA: TGTGCCAGCAGCTTAGCACTAGGAGGGGAGACCCAGTACTTC.

The chain employs TRBV5-1 and TRBJ2-1; tentative D call: TRBD2 (7 bases). V dropped 3 bases and J dropped 0 bases, with 13 bases sitting between them. The germline CDR1 and CDR2 sequences are SGHRS and YFSETQ. The CDR3 has 16 amino acids. CDR3 nucleotides: TGCGCCAGCAGCTCCAGGGGAGGGAGCTCCTACAATGAGCAGTTCTTC. Amino acid sequence: CASSSRGGSSYNEQFF.

The genes are TRBV5-4 and TRBJ1-3; 10 positions match TRBD1. Looked up from germline, CDR1 is SGHNT and CDR2 is YYREEE (reference sequence). The V gene end was trimmed by 4 bases and the J gene end by 6 bases; junction bases not matched to a gene: 7. The CDR3 loop spans 15 amino acids. The CDR3 sequence is CASSPHGTGANTIYF. CDR3 DNA sequence: TGTGCCAGCAGCCCACACGGGACAGGGGCAAACACCATATATTTT.

V is TRBV20-1 and J is TRBJ2-5, with D uncertain. Per germline, CDR1 DFQATT and CDR2 SNEGSKA (reference sequence). Trimming removed 6 bases from V and 4 bases from J, with 9 bases in between. This CDR3 region has 11 residues. The CDR3 nucleotides are TGCAGTGCACACGATCGAGAGACCCAGTACTTC. Its protein product is CSAHDRETQYF.

The chain recombines TRBV5-1 with TRBJ1-4, with D tentatively TRBD1 (6 bases). Germline CDR1 and CDR2: SGHRS and YFSETQ. This CDR3 contains 14 residues. Deletions cut 4 bases from V and 13 bases from J, with 20 bases between. CDR3 bases: TGCGCCAGCAGCGCCGGGGGAGCAGGGGCGGGACTGTTTTTT. It translates to CASSAGGAGAGLFF.